This T cell receptor beta chain was profiled in a study of blood T cells in healthy people across ages. All donors came from Russia, were Caucasian and healthy, and spanned ages about 6 to 100. Each sample provided at least 6 micrograms of extracted total RNA. A J-beta primer mix and a sample-barcoded 5' primer were used in a second PCR of roughly 6 to 11 cycles. MiXCR, run by TCRdb on the 5' RACE reads, gives a single entry per CDR3 protein. The sample includes hundreds of thousands of distinct CDR3 sequences, around two fifths of them seen just once. Germline lookup yields CDR1 MNHEY and CDR2 SVGEGT. This CDR3 is built from 17 residues. V shed 6 bases, J shed 4 bases, and the junction held 16 bases outside the gene matches. A word on this clonotype: The antigen is not known.

Notes on the study in general: Naive T cell percentage showed a strong correlation with TCR beta diversity. Compared with aged donors, long-lived donors showed fewer expanded clones, suggesting selection.

Material: blood. The TCR comes from a man aged 55 to 70 in good health. This chain connects TRBV6-2 or TRBV6-3 to TRBJ1-2; 8 bases match TRBD1. The CDR3 DNA reads TGTGCCAGCAGAAAAACGGCGGGACAGGATGATGGCTATGGCTACACCTTC. Translated, it gives CASRKTAGQDDGYGYTF.